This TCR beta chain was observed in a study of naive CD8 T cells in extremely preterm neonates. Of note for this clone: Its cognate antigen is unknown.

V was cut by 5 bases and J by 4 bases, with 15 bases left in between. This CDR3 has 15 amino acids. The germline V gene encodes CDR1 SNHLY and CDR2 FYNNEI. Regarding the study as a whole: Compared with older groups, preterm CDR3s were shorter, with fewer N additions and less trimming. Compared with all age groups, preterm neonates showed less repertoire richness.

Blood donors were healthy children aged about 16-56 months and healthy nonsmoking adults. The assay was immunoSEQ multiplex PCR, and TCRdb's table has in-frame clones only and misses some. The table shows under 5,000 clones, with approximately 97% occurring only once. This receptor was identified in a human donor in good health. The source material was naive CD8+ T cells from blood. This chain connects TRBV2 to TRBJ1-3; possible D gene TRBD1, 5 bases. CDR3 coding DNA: TGTGCCAGCAGTAAGACAGTGACCGGGGGAAACACCATATATTTT. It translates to CASSKTVTGGNTIYF.